This T cell receptor (beta chain) derives from a study of T cells after yellow fever vaccination. Findings and caveats of the study: Although most clonotypes did not, a small share appeared in both CD4 and CD8 compartments.

From germline, CDR1 is MNHEY and CDR2 SVGAGI. V was clipped by 0 bases and J by 10 bases, with 16 bases between them. The CDR3 runs to 15 residues. Using its own MiXCR run on the 5' RACE reads, TCRdb lists one record per CDR3 protein. The table has hundreds of thousands of distinct CDR3 sequences, roughly an eighth seen once. Only a few counts were recorded for this clonotype. Its antigen is currently unknown. The rearrangement uses TRBV6-5 and TRBJ2-1; D gene ambiguous. The sequencing here drew on PBMCs, taken on the day of the yellow fever booster vaccination. The TCR was taken from a man aged 30-40 years who received the YFV17D yellow fever vaccine. Here the CDR3 reads CASSYSSPQFGEQFF. In DNA, the CDR3 is TGTGCCAGCAGTTACTCGAGTCCCCAGTTTGGCGAGCAGTTCTTC.